The source of this TCR beta chain is a study of T-cell reconstitution after alpha-beta-depleted transplantation in children. This sample's TCRbeta library carried unique molecular identifier barcodes. TCRdb reanalysed the PCR reads using MiXCR and keeps one entry per CDR3 protein. The data contain about 460,000 distinct CDR3 sequences, around 13% of them singletons. Trimming cost V 6 bases and J 4 bases, with 15 bases left between them. This CDR3 spans 13 amino acids. Germline V CDR1 and CDR2: DFQATT, SNEGSKA (reference sequence). Sequenced material: PBMCs from the stem cell graft donor, taken from the stem cell graft. The receptor's source is a human donor who donated a stem cell graft to a child with combined immunodeficiency. This chain links TRBV20-1 with TRBJ1-2; unclear D gene. The chain's CDR3 is CSARLRVAYGYTF. As DNA, the CDR3 is TGCAGTGCCCGCCTTCGAGTAGCCTATGGCTACACCTTC.